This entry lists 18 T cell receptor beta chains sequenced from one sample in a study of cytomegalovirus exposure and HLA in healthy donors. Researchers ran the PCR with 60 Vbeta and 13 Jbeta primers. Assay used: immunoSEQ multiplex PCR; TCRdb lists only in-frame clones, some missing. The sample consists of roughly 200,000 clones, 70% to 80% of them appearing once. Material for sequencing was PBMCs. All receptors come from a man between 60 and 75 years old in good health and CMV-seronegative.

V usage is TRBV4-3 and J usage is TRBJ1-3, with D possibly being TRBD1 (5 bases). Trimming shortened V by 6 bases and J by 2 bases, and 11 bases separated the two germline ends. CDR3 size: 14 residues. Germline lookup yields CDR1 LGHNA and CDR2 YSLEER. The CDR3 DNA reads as TGCGCCAGCAGTCCGACAGCGACTGGAAACACCATATATTTT. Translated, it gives CASSPTATGNTIYF.

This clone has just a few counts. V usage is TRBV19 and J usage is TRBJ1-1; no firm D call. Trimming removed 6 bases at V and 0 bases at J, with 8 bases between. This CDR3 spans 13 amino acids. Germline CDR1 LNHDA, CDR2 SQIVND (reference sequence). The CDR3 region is CASRVSMNTEAFF. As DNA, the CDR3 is TGTGCCAGTAGGGTCAGTATGAACACTGAAGCTTTCTTT.

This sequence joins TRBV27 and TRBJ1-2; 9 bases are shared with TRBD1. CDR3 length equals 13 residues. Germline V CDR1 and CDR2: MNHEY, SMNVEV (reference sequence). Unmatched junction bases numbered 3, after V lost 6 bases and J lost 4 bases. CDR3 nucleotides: TGTGCCAGCAGCCGGGACAGGGTCTATGGCTACACCTTC. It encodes CASSRDRVYGYTF.

The DNA of the CDR3 is TGCGCCAGCAGCCAACTAGCGGGGCTCTCCTACGAGCAGTACTTC. This codes for CASSQLAGLSYEQYF. J is TRBJ2-7 and V is TRBV4-3; 9 nucleotides line up with TRBD2. CDR1 is LGHNA, CDR2 YSLEER, per germline. CDR3 length: 15 amino acids. Trimming took 2 bases from V and 0 from J; bases not matched to a gene: 2.

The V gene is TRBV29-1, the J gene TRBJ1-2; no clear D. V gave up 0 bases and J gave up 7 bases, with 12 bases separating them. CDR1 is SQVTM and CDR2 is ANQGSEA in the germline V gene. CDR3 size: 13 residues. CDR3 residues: CSVEDLDYSGYTF. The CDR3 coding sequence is TGCAGCGTTGAAGATCTGGATTACAGTGGCTACACCTTC.

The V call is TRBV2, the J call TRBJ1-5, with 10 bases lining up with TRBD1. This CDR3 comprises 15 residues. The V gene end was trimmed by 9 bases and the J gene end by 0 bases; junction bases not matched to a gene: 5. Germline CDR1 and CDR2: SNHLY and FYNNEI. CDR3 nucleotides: TGTGCCAGTAATGGACAGGGGGGTAGCAATCAGCCCCAGCATTTT. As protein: CASNGQGGSNQPQHF.

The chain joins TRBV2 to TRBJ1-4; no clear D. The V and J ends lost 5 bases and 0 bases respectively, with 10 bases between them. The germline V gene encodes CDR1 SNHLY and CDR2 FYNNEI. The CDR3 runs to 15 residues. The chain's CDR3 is CASSPEGATNEKLFF. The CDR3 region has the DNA TGTGCCAGCAGTCCAGAGGGAGCAACTAATGAAAAACTGTTTTTT.

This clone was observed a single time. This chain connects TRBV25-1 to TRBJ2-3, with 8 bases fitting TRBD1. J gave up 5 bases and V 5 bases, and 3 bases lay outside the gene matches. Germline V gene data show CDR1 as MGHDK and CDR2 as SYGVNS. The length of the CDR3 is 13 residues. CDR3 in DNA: TGTGCCAGCAGTTTTACAGGGGGAGATACGCAGTATTTT. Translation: CASSFTGGDTQYF.

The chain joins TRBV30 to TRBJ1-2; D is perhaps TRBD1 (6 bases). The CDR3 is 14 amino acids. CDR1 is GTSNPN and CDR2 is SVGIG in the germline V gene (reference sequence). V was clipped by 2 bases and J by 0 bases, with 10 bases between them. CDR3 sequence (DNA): TGTGCCTGGAGTCCCGGACAGCCTAACTATGGCTACACCTTC. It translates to CAWSPGQPNYGYTF.

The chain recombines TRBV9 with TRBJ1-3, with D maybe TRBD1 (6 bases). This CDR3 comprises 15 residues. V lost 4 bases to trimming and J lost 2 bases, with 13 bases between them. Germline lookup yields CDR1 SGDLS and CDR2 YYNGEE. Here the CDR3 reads CASSFEDRTGNTIYF. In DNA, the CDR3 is TGTGCCAGCAGCTTTGAGGACAGAACTGGAAACACCATATATTTT.

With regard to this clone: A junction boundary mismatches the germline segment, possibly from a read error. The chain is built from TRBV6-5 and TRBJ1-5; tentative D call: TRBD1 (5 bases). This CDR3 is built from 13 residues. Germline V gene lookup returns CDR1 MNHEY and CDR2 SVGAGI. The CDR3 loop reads CASSYLRDQPQNF. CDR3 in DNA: TGTGCCAGCAGTTACCTCAGGGATCAGCCCCAGAATTTT.

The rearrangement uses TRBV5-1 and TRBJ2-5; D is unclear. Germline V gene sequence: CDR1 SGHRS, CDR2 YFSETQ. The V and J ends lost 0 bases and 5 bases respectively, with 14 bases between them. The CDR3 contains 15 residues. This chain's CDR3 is CASSLAAGPSETQYF. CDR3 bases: TGCGCCAGCAGCTTGGCCGCAGGCCCCAGTGAGACCCAGTACTTC.

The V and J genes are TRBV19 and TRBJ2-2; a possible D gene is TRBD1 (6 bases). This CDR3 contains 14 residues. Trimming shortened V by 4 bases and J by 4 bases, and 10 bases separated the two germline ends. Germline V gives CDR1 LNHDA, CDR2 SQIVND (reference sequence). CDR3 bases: TGTGCCAGTAGTACGAGGACAGCCACCGGGGAGCTGTTTTTT. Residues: CASSTRTATGELFF.

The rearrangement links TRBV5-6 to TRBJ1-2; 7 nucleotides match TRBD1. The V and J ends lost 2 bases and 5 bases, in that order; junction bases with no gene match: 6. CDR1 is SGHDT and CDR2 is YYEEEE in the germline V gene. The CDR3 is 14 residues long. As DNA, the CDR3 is TGTGCCAGCAGCTTAGACAGGGAGGAGTATGGCTACACCTTC. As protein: CASSLDREEYGYTF.

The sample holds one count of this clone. CDR3: CASSDQGFRNTEAFF. The CDR3, as DNA: TGTGCCAGCAGTGACCAGGGGTTCAGGAACACTGAAGCTTTCTTT. V usage is TRBV2 and J usage is TRBJ1-1, with a weak D call TRBD1 (6 bases). Trimming took 3 bases from V and 1 from J, leaving 12 bases between them. The CDR3 has 15 residues. CDR1 and CDR2 from the germline V gene are SNHLY and FYNNEI.

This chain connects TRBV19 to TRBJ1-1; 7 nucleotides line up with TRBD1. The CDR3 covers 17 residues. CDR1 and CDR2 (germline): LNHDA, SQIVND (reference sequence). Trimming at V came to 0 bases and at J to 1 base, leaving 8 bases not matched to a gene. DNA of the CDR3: TGTGCCAGTAGTATAGATTCTTCAGGGGGATGGAACACTGAAGCTTTCTTT. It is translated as CASSIDSSGGWNTEAFF.

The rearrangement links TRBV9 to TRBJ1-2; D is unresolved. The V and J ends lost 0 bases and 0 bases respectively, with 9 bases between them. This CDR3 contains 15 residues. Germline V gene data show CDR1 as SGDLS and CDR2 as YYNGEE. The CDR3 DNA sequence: TGTGCCAGCAGCGTAGAACAGAAAACTAACTATGGCTACACCTTC. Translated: CASSVEQKTNYGYTF.

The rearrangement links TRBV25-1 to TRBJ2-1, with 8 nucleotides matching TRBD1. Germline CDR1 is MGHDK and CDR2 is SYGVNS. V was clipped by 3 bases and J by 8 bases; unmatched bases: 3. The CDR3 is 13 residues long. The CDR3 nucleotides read TGTGCCAGCAGTGAGCTACAGGGGGATGAGCAGTTCTTC. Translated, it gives CASSELQGDEQFF.